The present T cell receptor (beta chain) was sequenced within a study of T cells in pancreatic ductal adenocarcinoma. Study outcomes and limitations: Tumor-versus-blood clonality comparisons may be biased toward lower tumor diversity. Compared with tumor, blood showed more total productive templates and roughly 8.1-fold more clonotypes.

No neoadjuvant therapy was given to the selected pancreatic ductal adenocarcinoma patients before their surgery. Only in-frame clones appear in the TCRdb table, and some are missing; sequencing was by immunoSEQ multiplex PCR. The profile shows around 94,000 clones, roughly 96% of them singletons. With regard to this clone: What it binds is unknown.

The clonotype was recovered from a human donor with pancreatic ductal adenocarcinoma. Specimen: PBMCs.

The CDR3 sequence: CASSVGSGQSYEQYF. The DNA of the CDR3 is TGTGCCAGCAGCGTAGGCTCGGGACAGAGCTACGAGCAGTACTTC. The V call is TRBV9, the J call TRBJ2-7; 7 bases are shared with TRBD1. CDR3 length equals 15 residues. Germline CDR1 SGDLS, CDR2 YYNGEE. V gave up 0 bases and J gave up 3 bases; unmatched junction bases: 6. The full variable domain, in which reference TRBV9 and TRBJ2-7 provide the parts outside the CDR3, is DSGVTQTPKHLITATGQRVTLRCSPRSGDLSVYWYQQSLDQGLQFLIQYYNGEERAKGNILERFSAQQFPDLHSELNLSSLELGDSALYFCASSVGSGQSYEQYFGPGTRLTVT.